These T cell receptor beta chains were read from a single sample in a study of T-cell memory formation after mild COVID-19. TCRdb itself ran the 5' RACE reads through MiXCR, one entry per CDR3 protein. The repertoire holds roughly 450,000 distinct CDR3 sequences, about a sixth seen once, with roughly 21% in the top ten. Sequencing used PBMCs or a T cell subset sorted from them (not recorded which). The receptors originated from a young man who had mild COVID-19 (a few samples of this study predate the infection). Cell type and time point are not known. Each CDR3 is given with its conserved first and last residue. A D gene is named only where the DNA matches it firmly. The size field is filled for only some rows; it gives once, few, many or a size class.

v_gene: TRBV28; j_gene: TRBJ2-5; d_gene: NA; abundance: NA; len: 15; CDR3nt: TGTGCCAGCAGTCCCTGGGACAGAGGGAGGGAGACCCAGTACTTC; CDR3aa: CASSPWDRGRETQYF
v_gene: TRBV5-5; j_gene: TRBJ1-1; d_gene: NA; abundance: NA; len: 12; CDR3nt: TGTGCCAGCAGCTTGGTCACTACTGAAGCTTTCTTT; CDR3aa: CASSLVTTEAFF
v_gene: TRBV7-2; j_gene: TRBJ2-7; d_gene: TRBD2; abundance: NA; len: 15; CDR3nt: TGTGCCAGCAGCTTTGGGCGGGGGACCTCCTACGAGCAGTACTTC; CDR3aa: CASSFGRGTSYEQYF
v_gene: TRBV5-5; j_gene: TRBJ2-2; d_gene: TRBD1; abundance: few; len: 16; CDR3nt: TGTGCCAGCAGCGTAGACAGGGGATCCCCCCCCGGGGAGCTGTTTTTT; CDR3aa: CASSVDRGSPPGELFF
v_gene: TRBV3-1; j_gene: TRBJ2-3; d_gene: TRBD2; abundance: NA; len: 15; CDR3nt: TGTGCCAGCAGCCAATGGGTAGCGGGGGAGGATACGCAGTATTTT; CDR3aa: CASSQWVAGEDTQYF
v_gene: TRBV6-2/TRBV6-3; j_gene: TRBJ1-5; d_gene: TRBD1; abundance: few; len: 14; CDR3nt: TGTGCCAGCAGAGAACAGGGGGACAATCAGCCCCAGCATTTT; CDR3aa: CASREQGDNQPQHF
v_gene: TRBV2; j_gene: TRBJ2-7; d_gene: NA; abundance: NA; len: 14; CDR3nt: TGTGCCAGCAGTGATCAAGGGGACTCCTACGAGCAGTACTTC; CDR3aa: CASSDQGDSYEQYF
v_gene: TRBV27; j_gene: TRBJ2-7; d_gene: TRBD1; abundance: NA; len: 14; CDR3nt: TGTGCCAGCAGTAACAACCGACAGGGTCACGAGCAGTACTTC; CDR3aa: CASSNNRQGHEQYF
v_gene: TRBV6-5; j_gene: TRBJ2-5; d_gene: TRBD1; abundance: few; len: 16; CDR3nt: TGTGCCAGCACCCCTTCACCGGGACAGGGAGATGAGACCCAGTACTTC; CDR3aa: CASTPSPGQGDETQYF
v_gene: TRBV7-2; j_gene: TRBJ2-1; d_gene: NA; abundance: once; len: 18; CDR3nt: TGTGCCAGCAGCCCCTCCGGCGAAGTGCGCCCCTCCTACAATGAGCAGTTCTTC; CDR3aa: CASSPSGEVRPSYNEQFF
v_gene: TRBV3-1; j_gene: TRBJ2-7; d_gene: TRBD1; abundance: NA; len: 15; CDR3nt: TGTGCCAGCAGCGACAGGTGGCAGGGGGAGTACGAGCAGTACTTC; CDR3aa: CASSDRWQGEYEQYF
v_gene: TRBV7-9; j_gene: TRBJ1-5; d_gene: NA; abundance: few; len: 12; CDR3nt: TGTGCCAGCAGCTTAGCAGCCCAGCCCCAGCATTTT; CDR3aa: CASSLAAQPQHF
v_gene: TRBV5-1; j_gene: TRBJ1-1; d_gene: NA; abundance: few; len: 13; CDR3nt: TGCGCCAGCAGCTCCCCCGGGACCCCAGAAGCTTTCTTT; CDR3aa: CASSSPGTPEAFF
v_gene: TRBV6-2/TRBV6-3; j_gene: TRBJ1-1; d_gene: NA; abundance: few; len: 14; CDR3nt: TGTGCCAGCAGTTACCGGGGGTCGGAGAGTGAAGCTTTCTTT; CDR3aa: CASSYRGSESEAFF
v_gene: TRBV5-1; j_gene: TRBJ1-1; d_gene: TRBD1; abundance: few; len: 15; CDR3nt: TGCGCCAGCAGCTTGGCCGACAGGGAGAGCACTGAAGCTTTCTTT; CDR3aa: CASSLADRESTEAFF
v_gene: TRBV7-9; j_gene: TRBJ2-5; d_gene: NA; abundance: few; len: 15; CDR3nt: TGTGCCAGCAGCTTAGCGGTGGGGTTTGGGGAGACCCAGTACTTC; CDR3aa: CASSLAVGFGETQYF
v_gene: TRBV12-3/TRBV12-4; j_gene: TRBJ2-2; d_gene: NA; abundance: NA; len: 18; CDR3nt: TGTGCCAGCAGTTTAGTTTTGAGGGCGGGAAAGAACACCGGGGAGCTGTTTTTT; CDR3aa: CASSLVLRAGKNTGELFF
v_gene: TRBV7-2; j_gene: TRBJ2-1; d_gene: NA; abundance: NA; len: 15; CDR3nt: TGTGCCAGCAGCTTAGGGTCCAGGGGAGAGGGTGAGCAGTTCTTC; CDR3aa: CASSLGSRGEGEQFF